The clone carrying this T cell receptor beta chain has just a few counts. What it recognizes is unknown. These data come from a study of CD8+ T cells in alopecia areata. Study context: The protocol delivered tofacitinib for 6 to 18 months, then withdrew it for 6 months.

RNA extraction and reverse transcription yielded cDNA as sequencing template. TCRdb's table, derived via immunoSEQ multiplex PCR, lists solely in-frame clones and lacks some. The data show approximately 280,000 clones, roughly 60% seen once. Regarding treatment: oral pan-JAK inhibitor, 5-10 mg twice daily. Individuals with alopecia areata gave both lesional scalp punch biopsies and peripheral blood for collection. Study-wide points: Lesional scalp, especially alopecia totalis/universalis, showed higher clonality than normal scalp. A great number of expanded lesional clones endured in scalp and blood during tofacitinib.

The source of this sequence is a human donor with alopecia areata. The specimen comprised CD4+ T cells sorted from blood, sampled at week 24, from a patient treated with tofacitinib.

The CDR3 nucleotides read TGCAGCGTTGGGGGAGGGAAAAATGAAAAACTGTTTTTT. It yields the protein CSVGGGKNEKLFF. The V call is TRBV29-1, the J call TRBJ1-4; D gene unclear. CDR1 is SQVTM and CDR2 is ANQGSEA in the germline V gene. Trimming took 4 bases from V and 5 from J, leaving 11 bases between them. The CDR3 totals 13 residues.